These 30 T cell receptor beta chains share one sample of origin, sequenced in a study of OX40 agonist ivuxolimab in advanced cancers. Produced via immunoSEQ multiplex PCR; TCRdb's table is partial and in-frame only. Of tens of thousands of clones detected, 82% appear once; the ten largest clones hold less than 25%. The sequences come from CD4+ or CD8+ T cells sorted from blood, collected in a trial of the OX40 agonist ivuxolimab. The receptors come from an adult with an advanced solid tumor such as melanoma, head and neck, liver or kidney cancer.

The rearrangement joins TRBV5-1 to TRBJ1-5, with D uncertain. V shed 1 base and J shed 5 bases, with 7 bases lying between them. There are 13 residues in the CDR3. Germline V gene lookup returns CDR1 SGHRS and CDR2 YFSETQ. The CDR3 loop is CASSLTADQPQHF. CDR3 nucleotides: TGCGCCAGCAGCTTGACGGCAGATCAGCCCCAGCATTTT.

This chain connects TRBV11-2 to TRBJ2-6, with D hard to call. V shed 5 bases and J shed 0 bases, with 14 bases lying between them. Germline CDR1 is SGHAT and CDR2 is FQNNGV. CDR3 length: 17 residues. Here the CDR3 DNA reads TGTGCCAGCAGCCAACGGGCCCCTAGCTCTGGGGCCAACGTCCTGACTTTC. Protein sequence: CASSQRAPSSGANVLTF.

The gene calls are TRBV7-2 and TRBJ2-7; unclear D gene. Between the trimmed V and J ends, which lost 0 bases and 6 bases, there was a span of 3 bases. In germline, CDR1 is SGHTA, CDR2 FQGNSA. The CDR3 extends over 11 amino acids. CDR3 region: CASSLAGEQYF. In DNA form, the CDR3 reads TGTGCCAGCAGCTTAGCGGGCGAGCAGTACTTC.

The CDR3 is CASRSSGSGETQYF. CDR3 nucleotide sequence: TGTGCCAGCAGGAGTAGCGGGAGTGGGGAGACCCAGTACTTC. The rearrangement joins TRBV6-1 to TRBJ2-5; 9 bases are a match to TRBD2. V shed 6 bases and J 5 bases; nucleotides not matched to a gene: 7. The CDR3 is 14 amino acids. Looked up from germline, CDR1 is MNHNS and CDR2 is SASEGT.

The V gene is TRBV7-2, the J gene TRBJ1-1; TRBD1 matches 7 bases. The CDR3 sequence is 14 residues long. With 1 base clipped from V and 5 bases from J, the junction kept 4 bases outside the gene matches. Germline V CDR1 and CDR2: SGHTA, FQGNSA. This CDR3 is CASSLVTGSTEAFF. DNA for the CDR3: TGTGCCAGCAGCTTAGTGACAGGGTCGACTGAAGCTTTCTTT. Based on the CDR3 plus reference TRBV7-2 and TRBJ1-1, the full variable domain is GAGVSQSPSNKVTEKGKDVELRCDPISGHTALYWYRQSLGQGLEFLIYFQGNSAPDKSGLPSDRFSAERTGGSVSTLTIQRTQQEDSAVYLCASSLVTGSTEAFFGQGTRLTVV.

The chain has TRBV7-2 and TRBJ1-1; the D is unclear. V was shortened by 6 bases and J by 0 bases, with 8 bases between the two germline ends. The CDR3 loop spans 13 amino acids. Per the germline V gene, CDR1 is SGHTA and CDR2 is FQGNSA. The CDR3 nucleotides are TGTGCCAGCAGAAAAGGCCTGAACACTGAAGCTTTCTTT. Protein sequence: CASRKGLNTEAFF.

The rearrangement links TRBV14 to TRBJ1-1; D is ambiguous. Germline CDR1 reads SGHDN; CDR2 reads FVKESK. The CDR3 contains 13 residues. The V end lost 1 base, the J end lost 8 bases, and 11 bases lay between the germline ends. The DNA of the CDR3 is TGTGCCAGCAGCCAAGCCGGGGTGAAGGAAGCTTTCTTT. Its protein is CASSQAGVKEAFF.

This clone appeared once. The V and J genes are TRBV9 and TRBJ2-3, with 14 bases identical to TRBD2. V lost 2 bases to trimming and J lost 6 bases; unmatched junction nucleotides: 8. CDR1 and CDR2 from the germline V gene are SGDLS and YYNGEE. The CDR3 spans 17 residues. CDR3 sequence: CASSVKGTSGREDTQYF. Here the CDR3 DNA reads TGTGCCAGCAGCGTTAAGGGGACTAGCGGGAGAGAGGATACGCAGTATTTT.

A remark on this clone: A much bigger clone sits one base away, suggesting this may be a read error. This chain connects TRBV28 to TRBJ1-6; 7 bases fit TRBD1. The J segment lost 8 bases and the V segment lost 6 bases, leaving 10 bases of the junction unmatched. The germline V gene has CDR1 MDHEN and CDR2 SYDVKM. The CDR3 extends over 15 amino acids. The CDR3 region has the DNA TGTGCCAGCAGCTGGACCCGGGACAGTCATTCACCCCTCCACTTT. Its translation is CASSWTRDSHSPLHF. The whole variable domain, filled in from reference TRBV28 and TRBJ1-6, reads DVKVTQSSRYLVKRTGEKVFLECVQDMDHENMFWYRQDPGLGLRLIYFSYDVKMKEKGDIPEGYSVSREKKERFSLILESASTNQTSMYLCASSWTRDSHSPLHFGNGTRLTVT.

V usage is TRBV7-3 and J usage is TRBJ2-1; no firm D call. The CDR3 length is 11 residues. The germline V gene has CDR1 SGHTA and CDR2 FQGTGA. Trimming removed 2 bases from V and 9 bases from J, with 5 bases in between. CDR3 amino acids: CASSLSTEQFF. The CDR3 nucleotides read TGTGCCAGCAGCTTATCGACTGAGCAGTTCTTC.

This clone has just one count. The V and J genes are TRBV15 and TRBJ2-5; D is undetermined. Trimming shortened V by 0 bases and J by 2 bases, and 10 bases separated the two germline ends. Per the germline V gene, CDR1 is LNHNV and CDR2 is YYDKDF (reference sequence). The CDR3 contains 15 residues. CDR3 DNA sequence: TGTGCCACCAGCAGAGATGCGCAGCTACAAGAGACCCAGTACTTC. It translates to CATSRDAQLQETQYF.

This chain links TRBV28 with TRBJ1-5, with a possible D match to TRBD1 (6 bases). The V and J ends lost 3 bases and 4 bases respectively, with 10 bases between them. Germline CDR1 and CDR2: MDHEN and SYDVKM. This CDR3 is 14 amino acids long. The CDR3 nucleotides are TGTGCCAGCAGTTTTGGGGGGGCGAATCAGCCCCAGCATTTT. Translating gives CASSFGGANQPQHF.

V and J are TRBV5-1 and TRBJ2-5; D uncertain. V was trimmed by 0 bases and J by 2 bases, leaving 2 bases between them. This CDR3 has 12 amino acids. Per the germline V gene, CDR1 is SGHRS and CDR2 is YFSETQ. CDR3 in amino acids: CASSLVQETQYF. For the CDR3, the DNA is TGCGCCAGCAGCTTGGTACAAGAGACCCAGTACTTC.

This clone was picked up one time. V gene TRBV29-1 combines with J gene TRBJ2-2, with D maybe TRBD1 (6 bases). Germline V gene data show CDR1 as SQVTM and CDR2 as ANQGSEA. Trimming removed 1 base at V and 1 base at J, with 19 bases between. The CDR3 is 18 amino acids. CDR3 loop: CSVEGQAEPPKNTGELFF. The CDR3, as DNA: TGCAGCGTTGAAGGACAGGCCGAACCACCCAAGAACACCGGGGAGCTGTTTTTT.

The rearrangement joins TRBV28 to TRBJ1-3, with D perhaps matching TRBD1 (6 bases). The germline gives CDR1 MDHEN, CDR2 SYDVKM. V was clipped by 3 bases and J by 0 bases, with 18 bases between them. This CDR3 is 18 amino acids long. The CDR3 spells CASSFMGQTMSSGNTIYF. CDR3 nucleotide sequence: TGTGCCAGCAGTTTTATGGGACAAACCATGAGCTCTGGAAACACCATATATTTT.

This rearrangement joins TRBV30 to TRBJ2-2; weak D call: TRBD1 (6 bases). This CDR3 contains 13 residues. From germline, CDR1 is GTSNPN and CDR2 SVGIG (reference sequence). Deletions cut 3 bases from V and 6 bases from J, with 11 bases between. CDR3 coding DNA: TGTGCCTGGAGGCTTTGGGGGCCCGGGGAGCTGTTTTTT. Translation gives CAWRLWGPGELFF. The whole variable domain, filled in from reference TRBV30 and TRBJ2-2, reads SQTIHQWPATLVQPVGSPLSLECTVEGTSNPNLYWYRQAAGRGLQLLFYSVGIGQISSEVPQNLSASRPQDRQFILSSKKLLLSDSGFYLCAWRLWGPGELFFGEGSRLTVL.

J is TRBJ2-7 and V is TRBV28, with TRBD1 matching over 7 bases. CDR3 size: 13 residues. The V gene end was trimmed by 4 bases and the J gene end by 3 bases; junction bases not matched to a gene: 3. Per germline, CDR1 MDHEN and CDR2 SYDVKM. In DNA, the CDR3 is TGTGCCAGCAGTTGGGGACAGAACTACGAGCAGTACTTC. Its protein product is CASSWGQNYEQYF. Combining the CDR3 with reference TRBV28 and TRBJ2-7 gives the whole variable domain DVKVTQSSRYLVKRTGEKVFLECVQDMDHENMFWYRQDPGLGLRLIYFSYDVKMKEKGDIPEGYSVSREKKERFSLILESASTNQTSMYLCASSWGQNYEQYFGPGTRLTVT.

The V and J genes are TRBV5-1 and TRBJ1-4; TRBD1 aligns across 11 bases. This CDR3 spans 15 amino acids. The J segment lost 7 bases and the V segment lost 4 bases, leaving 6 bases of the junction unmatched. Germline lookup yields CDR1 SGHRS and CDR2 YFSETQ. CDR3 in DNA: TGCGCCAGCAGCGCTGGGACAGGGGGTACTGAAAAACTGTTTTTT. It specifies CASSAGTGGTEKLFF.

The chain recombines TRBV7-2 with TRBJ2-3; D possibly corresponds to TRBD1 (7 bases). Germline CDR1 reads SGHTA; CDR2 reads FQGNSA. The V gene lost 4 bases and the J gene lost 2 bases, with 13 bases spanning the gap. This CDR3 region has 15 residues. DNA for the CDR3: TGTGCCAGCAGCTATCAGGGGGGCCACACAGATACGCAGTATTTT. Translated, it gives CASSYQGGHTDTQYF.

The CDR3 region has the DNA TGTGCCAGCAGCGTCGATGATAGCTCCTACAATGAGCAGTTCTTC. Translating gives CASSVDDSSYNEQFF. The chain recombines TRBV9 with TRBJ2-1, with D hard to call. In germline, CDR1 is SGDLS, CDR2 YYNGEE. V gave up 2 bases and J gave up 0 bases, with 9 bases separating them. The CDR3 length is 15 residues.

The rearrangement joins TRBV2 to TRBJ1-2, with 9 bases aligning to TRBD1. Looked up from germline, CDR1 is SNHLY and CDR2 is FYNNEI. This CDR3 contains 15 residues. The trim removed 7 bases at V and 0 bases at J, leaving 6 bases unmatched. This CDR3 reads CASKSDRGTNYGYTF. CDR3 in DNA: TGTGCCAGCAAATCGGACAGGGGTACTAACTATGGCTACACCTTC.

The chain carries TRBV5-1 and TRBJ1-2; D gene uncertain. The germline CDR1 and CDR2 sequences are SGHRS and YFSETQ. The CDR3 has 14 amino acids. Trimming stripped 0 bases from V and 2 bases from J, with 8 bases between. The DNA of the CDR3 is TGCGCCAGCAGCTTGGACGGATTGAACTATGGCTACACCTTC. This sequence encodes CASSLDGLNYGYTF.

This rearrangement joins TRBV5-1 to TRBJ2-2, with D possibly TRBD1 on 5 matching bases. This CDR3 comprises 15 residues. Per germline, CDR1 SGHRS and CDR2 YFSETQ. V shed 0 bases and J shed 0 bases, with 6 bases lying between them. Written as DNA, the CDR3 is TGCGCCAGCAGCTTGGGACAGCCGAACACCGGGGAGCTGTTTTTT. Translated: CASSLGQPNTGELFF. The full variable domain, completed using reference TRBV5-1 and TRBJ2-2, is KAGVTQTPRYLIKTRGQQVTLSCSPISGHRSVSWYQQTPGQGLQFLFEYFSETQRNKGNFPGRFSGRQFSNSRSEMNVSTLELGDSALYLCASSLGQPNTGELFFGEGSRLTVL.

This clone was seen a handful of times. This chain joins TRBV10-3 and TRBJ1-1, with D possibly TRBD1 on 6 matching bases. CDR3 length: 15 amino acids. The V end was cut by 2 bases, the J end by 0 bases, with 10 bases between. The V gene's germline CDR1 is ENHRY and CDR2 SYGVKD. In DNA form, the CDR3 reads TGTGCCATCAGTGAGCGGAGGGGGTTGAACACTGAAGCTTTCTTT. It codes for CAISERRGLNTEAFF.

This clone was seen more than once but under ten times. This chain connects TRBV27 to TRBJ1-3; the D gene is possibly TRBD1 (5 bases). Trimming removed 0 bases at V and 8 bases at J, with 5 bases between. Looked up from germline, CDR1 is MNHEY and CDR2 is SMNVEV (reference sequence). CDR3 length equals 12 residues. In DNA, the CDR3 is TGTGCCAGCAGTTTATCGGGGGACACCATATATTTT. It translates to CASSLSGDTIYF.

This chain joins TRBV30 and TRBJ2-4; 9 bases are a match to TRBD2. V trimming: 4 bases; J trimming: 0 bases; junction bases outside the gene matches: 7. Germline V lookup: CDR1 GTSNPN, CDR2 SVGIG (reference sequence). The CDR3 length is 16 residues. As DNA, the CDR3 is TGTGCCTGGATGCGGCGGGAGGGCTTAGCCAAAAACATTCAGTACTTC. Translating gives CAWMRREGLAKNIQYF. Using reference TRBV30 and TRBJ2-4 for the parts outside the CDR3, the full variable domain is SQTIHQWPATLVQPVGSPLSLECTVEGTSNPNLYWYRQAAGRGLQLLFYSVGIGQISSEVPQNLSASRPQDRQFILSSKKLLLSDSGFYLCAWMRREGLAKNIQYFGAGTRLSVL.

The V and J genes are TRBV5-4 and TRBJ2-5; D call uncertain. Trimming pared 4 bases from V and 5 bases from J, leaving 12 bases between. This CDR3 region has 13 residues. Germline assignment: CDR1 SGHNT and CDR2 YYREEE (reference sequence). The CDR3 region is CASSPAFGETQYF. CDR3 nucleotides: TGTGCCAGCAGCCCTGCCTTCGGCGAGACCCAGTACTTC.

The V call is TRBV4-1, the J call TRBJ2-1, with 8 bases aligning to TRBD1. The CDR3 sequence is 18 residues long. J was trimmed by 3 bases and V by 1 base; bases with no gene match: 11. The germline CDR1 and CDR2 sequences are MGHRA and YSYEKL. The CDR3 bases are TGCGCCAGCAGCCAAGCCACCCAGGGGGCAGTGAGCTACAATGAGCAGTTCTTC. Its protein product is CASSQATQGAVSYNEQFF.

This sequence joins TRBV19 and TRBJ1-6; D is unclear. The CDR3 has 15 residues. Germline CDR1 is LNHDA and CDR2 is SQIVND (reference sequence). V was trimmed by 5 bases and J by 0 bases, leaving 8 bases between them. CDR3 nucleotide sequence: TGTGCCAGTAGTGCAATGAGCTCCTATAATTCACCCCTCCACTTT. Translating it yields CASSAMSSYNSPLHF.

The chain recombines TRBV5-1 with TRBJ1-2; TRBD1 aligns across 9 bases. CDR1 and CDR2 from the germline V gene are SGHRS and YFSETQ. The CDR3 spans 18 residues. V shed 2 bases and J 0 bases; nucleotides not matched to a gene: 11. The CDR3 nucleotides read TGCGCCAGCAGCTTCGCCCCGGGACAGGGAAGAGCTAACTATGGCTACACCTTC. It translates to CASSFAPGQGRANYGYTF. Filled out from reference TRBV5-1 and TRBJ1-2, the complete variable domain reads KAGVTQTPRYLIKTRGQQVTLSCSPISGHRSVSWYQQTPGQGLQFLFEYFSETQRNKGNFPGRFSGRQFSNSRSEMNVSTLELGDSALYLCASSFAPGQGRANYGYTFGSGTRLTVV.